A selection of T cell receptor beta chains follows, all from one sample in a study of blood T cells in healthy people across ages. Each CDR3 protein gets one entry after TCRdb re-called the 5' RACE reads with MiXCR. Among 780,000 or so distinct CDR3 sequences, roughly 50% were seen once, and the ten largest hold around 24%. The sequenced sample was blood. These TCRs come from a man aged 40-55 years in good health. Each CDR3 is given with its conserved first and last residue. D genes are given only for firm matches. The size field is filled for only some rows; it gives once, few, many or a size class.

clone size	V gene	J gene	D gene	CDR3 DNA	CDR3 protein
once	TRBV5-1	TRBJ1-3	-	TGCGCCAGCAGCTTGGATCCGGGCCTTGGAAACACCATATATTTT	CASSLDPGLGNTIYF
few	TRBV27	TRBJ2-5	TRBD1	TGTGCCAGCGGGACAGGGAAGGGGGAGACCCAGTACTTC	CASGTGKGETQYF
-	TRBV5-1	TRBJ2-7	-	TGCGCCAGCAGCTTGGGTTCAGGGCTGGGGTACGAGCAGTACTTC	CASSLGSGLGYEQYF
-	TRBV5-5	TRBJ2-5	-	TGTGCCAGCAGCACGGGGGTGGCAGGCTCAGCGCTCTCGTCTAGGACCCAGTACTTC	CASSTGVAGSALSSRTQYF
few	TRBV5-1	TRBJ1-1	-	TGCGCCAGCAGTTCGTCAGCCATGAACACTGAAGCTTTCTTT	CASSSSAMNTEAFF
-	TRBV6-2/TRBV6-3	TRBJ2-7	TRBD1	TGTGCCAGCAGTCCTAGGGGGACAGGGGTCTACGAGCAGTACTTC	CASSPRGTGVYEQYF
once	TRBV5-1	TRBJ2-3	-	TGCGCCAGCAGGGAGACGAGCGCAACTACAGATACGCAGTATTTT	CASRETSATTDTQYF
-	TRBV6-6	TRBJ1-5	TRBD1	TGTGCCAGCGACAGGGATCGATATCAGCCCCAGCATTTT	CASDRDRYQPQHF
few	TRBV20-1	TRBJ1-2	TRBD1	TGCAGTGCTAGAGATGCAGGGGGAGGGGGCGAGTACTATGGCTACACCTTC	CSARDAGGGGEYYGYTF
few	TRBV28	TRBJ2-3	TRBD1	TGTGCCAGCTCCCGATACCTCAGGGGGCCTGGCACAGATACGCAGTATTTT	CASSRYLRGPGTDTQYF
-	TRBV18	TRBJ1-6	-	TGTGCCAGTTCTACCGGGCCAAATTCACCCCTCCACTTT	CASSTGPNSPLHF
few	TRBV7-9	TRBJ2-7	-	TGTGCCGGCCTCCCCCAAGGGGCGTCGGTTTCCTACGAGCAGTACTTC	CAGLPQGASVSYEQYF
many	TRBV6-1	TRBJ2-5	-	TGTGCCAGCAGTGACCGTAGGGGCTCCTCTCACCAGTACTTC	CASSDRRGSSHQYF
-	TRBV27	TRBJ2-1	-	TGTGCCAGCAGTTTGGTTAGCGGATACTACAATGAGCAGTTCTTC	CASSLVSGYYNEQFF
few	TRBV28	TRBJ1-5	-	TGTGCCATCTCCCTCGAGGGAAACGTAAAAGGTCAGCCCCAGCATTTT	CAISLEGNVKGQPQHF
-	TRBV29-1	TRBJ2-3	TRBD2	TGCAGCGTTGAGGGGGTTAGCGGGGGAACAGATACGCAGTATTTT	CSVEGVSGGTDTQYF
-	TRBV15	TRBJ2-1	-	TGTGCCACCAGCCTCAACCGGCAGGGCAGGAATGAGCAGTTCTTC	CATSLNRQGRNEQFF
-	TRBV11-3	TRBJ2-5	-	TGTGCCAGCAGCTTAGTCCACAGGGAAGTTGAGACCCAGTACTTC	CASSLVHREVETQYF
-	TRBV20-1	TRBJ1-1	-	TGCAGTGCTAGGAACCAGGGGACGAACACTGAAGCTTTCTTT	CSARNQGTNTEAFF
few	TRBV6-4	TRBJ1-5	-	TGTGCCAGCAGTCCCGGAGGGGAGGTGGAGCCCCAGCATTTT	CASSPGGEVEPQHF
few	TRBV5-4	TRBJ2-3	-	TGTGCCAGCGGAGCGCCTAGCACAGATACGCAGTATTTT	CASGAPSTDTQYF
few	TRBV3-1	TRBJ2-3	TRBD2	TGTGCCAGCAGCCAAGATAGGGCGGGAGCGGGGACAGATACGCAGTATTTT	CASSQDRAGAGTDTQYF